Many counts were recorded for the clone carrying this T cell receptor (beta chain). Its specificity is not known. The data belong to a study of spatial heterogeneity in lung cancer. Study conclusions and caveats: How many expanded intratumoral alpha and beta TCRs were present tracked the tumor mutation count, which was a count of nonsynonymous mutations.

Regarding time point: sample taken at primary tumor resection. The presence of a unique molecular identifier marked each TCR cDNA molecule. TCRdb analysed the 5' RACE reads with MiXCR anew, one entry per CDR3 protein. Of roughly 5,700 distinct CDR3 sequences in the sample, 7.5% to 8% were seen once. This CDR3 contains 15 residues. The V gene's germline CDR1 is SEHNR and CDR2 FQNEAQ (reference sequence). V lost 0 bases, J lost 7 bases, and 13 bases lay in between. The receptor was isolated from a female donor with early-stage non-small cell lung cancer. The chain joins TRBV7-9 to TRBJ2-1, with a possible D match to TRBD2 (7 bases). The starting material was lung tumor tissue, obtained at surgery. For the CDR3, the DNA is TGTGCCAGCAGCTTAGCGCCGGGGGGCCGGAATGAGCAGTTCTTC. Protein: CASSLAPGGRNEQFF.